This T cell receptor (beta chain) comes out of a study of cytomegalovirus exposure and HLA in healthy donors. Study-wide findings and caveats: TCR beta chains associated with HLA were, in a later analysis, more clonally expanded than equally common others. In a later analysis, CMV-associated beta chains were mostly HLA-associated, it appeared.

As regards this clone: Its antigen is currently unknown.

The junction had 9 bases not matched to a gene; V was cut back by 6 bases and J by 1 base. The CDR3 runs 15 residues. Germline V gene lookup returns CDR1 MNHEY and CDR2 SVGAGI. At collection, donors were nominally healthy, but unrecorded immune exposures were probable. The PCR made use of 60 Vbeta and 13 Jbeta primers. TCRdb's table, derived via immunoSEQ multiplex PCR, lists solely in-frame clones and lacks some. The sample lists around 83,000 clones; around 80% were seen once. The clonotype originates from a male donor in good health and CMV-seropositive. The sequenced material came from PBMCs. This rearrangement joins TRBV6-5 to TRBJ2-7, with TRBD1 matching over 7 bases. The CDR3: CASSLTGLGSYEQYF. The CDR3 DNA reads as TGTGCCAGCAGCCTGACAGGGTTAGGGTCCTACGAGCAGTACTTC.